A single sample gave rise to the 5 T cell receptor beta chains below, sequenced in a study of graft-versus-host responses after intestinal transplantation. Measured with immunoSEQ multiplex PCR; TCRdb has only the in-frame clones, and not every one. The sample has some 96,000 clones, about nine tenths seen once. Here the sequenced sample was PBMCs, taken about 460 days after intestinal transplant. The receptors derive from a human patient who received an intestinal transplant, so some T cells may come from the graft donor.

The V gene is TRBV5-6, the J gene TRBJ1-2, with TRBD1 identical over 7 bases. This CDR3 contains 14 residues. The J segment lost 6 bases and the V segment lost 0 bases, leaving 5 bases of the junction unmatched. Germline loops: CDR1 SGHDT, CDR2 YYEEEE. Here the CDR3 DNA reads TGTGCCAGCAGCTTGGCACAGGGGTGGAATGGCTACACCTTC. It yields the protein CASSLAQGWNGYTF.

The chain uses TRBV5-4 and TRBJ2-5; D is undetermined. Germline V lookup: CDR1 SGHNT, CDR2 YYREEE (reference sequence). The V gene lost 0 bases and the J gene lost 4 bases, with 7 bases spanning the gap. The CDR3 loop spans 13 amino acids. In DNA form, the CDR3 reads TGTGCCAGCAGCTTGGGCCCATCAGAGACCCAGTACTTC. Protein sequence: CASSLGPSETQYF.

The chain is built from TRBV6-1 and TRBJ2-7; D might be TRBD1 (5 bases). Germline CDR1 and CDR2: MNHNS and SASEGT. The V and J ends lost 2 bases and 3 bases respectively, with 5 bases between them. The CDR3 totals 12 residues. In nucleotides, the CDR3 is TGTGCCAGCAGTGAAAGGGGCTACGAGCAGTACTTC. Encoded protein: CASSERGYEQYF.

The CDR3 region is CASSYSGALGETQYF. CDR3 nucleotide sequence: TGTGCCAGCAGTTACTCTGGGGCCCTGGGAGAGACCCAGTACTTC. V gene TRBV6-5 combines with J gene TRBJ2-5; maybe TRBD1 (5 bases). The CDR3 spans 15 residues. Per the germline V gene, CDR1 is MNHEY and CDR2 is SVGAGI. Trimming took off 0 bases at V and 4 bases at J, with 12 bases between the two ends.

V is TRBV6-1 and J is TRBJ2-1, with 14 bases matching TRBD2. Germline CDR1 MNHNS, CDR2 SASEGT. This CDR3 has 15 residues. The junction had 1 base not matched to a gene; V was cut back by 4 bases and J by 5 bases. CDR3 amino acids: CASSGGLAGDNEQFF. In nucleotides, the CDR3 is TGTGCCAGCAGTGGGGGACTAGCGGGGGACAATGAGCAGTTCTTC.